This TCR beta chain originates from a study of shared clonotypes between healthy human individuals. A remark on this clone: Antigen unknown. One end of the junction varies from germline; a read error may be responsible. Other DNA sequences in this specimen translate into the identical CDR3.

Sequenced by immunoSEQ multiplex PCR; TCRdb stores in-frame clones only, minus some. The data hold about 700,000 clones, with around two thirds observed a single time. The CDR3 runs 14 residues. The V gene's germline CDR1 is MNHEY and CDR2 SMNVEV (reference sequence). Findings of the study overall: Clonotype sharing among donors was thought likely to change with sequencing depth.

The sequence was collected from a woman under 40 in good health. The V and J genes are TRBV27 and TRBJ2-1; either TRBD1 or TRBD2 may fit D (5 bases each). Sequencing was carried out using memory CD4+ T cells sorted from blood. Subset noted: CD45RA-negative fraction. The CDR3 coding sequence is TGTGCCAGCAGTTCCCCCTCCCTGGGGGTTGAGCAATTCTTC. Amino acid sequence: CASSSPSLGVEQFF.